The rows below give T cell receptor beta chains drawn from one sample of a study of early stage breast cancer tumors. The repertoire was sequenced with immunoSEQ multiplex PCR; TCRdb's copy has only in-frame clones and lacks some. This table holds fewer than 50,000 clones, 70% to 80% found once. The sample comprised blood. The receptors originated from a person aged 50-59 years with breast cancer. CDR3s include the opening cysteine and the closing phenylalanine or tryptophan. Each record gives: J gene, clone size, V gene, D gene, CDR3 DNA, CDR3 protein. The D gene is left open where the match is weak. Clone size appears in some rows only: once, few, many, or a class for an expanded clone.

>TRBJ2-7|-|TRBV27|-
TGTGCCAGCAGTCCGGGTGGGAGGAACGAGCAGTACTTC
CASSPGGRNEQYF
>TRBJ1-1|-|TRBV29-1|TRBD1
TGCAGCGGACAGGGGATGAACACTGAAGCTTTCTTT
CSGQGMNTEAFF
>TRBJ2-3|-|TRBV7-3|-
TGTGCCAGCAGCCCCGGAGGGGCCCGCGGAGATACGCAGTATTTT
CASSPGGARGDTQYF
>TRBJ2-7|-|TRBV18|-
TGTGCCAGCTCACCAGCGATAAACTCCTACGAGCAGTACTTC
CASSPAINSYEQYF
>TRBJ2-7|few|TRBV4-1|TRBD1
TGCGCCAGCACCTTTTCGGACAGGGGGCACGAGCAGTACTTC
CASTFSDRGHEQYF
>TRBJ2-7|few|TRBV7-9|-
TGTGCCAGCAGCGCGACAGCCTACGAGCAGTACTTC
CASSATAYEQYF
>TRBJ1-1|-|TRBV7-9|TRBD1
TGTGCCAGCAGCCCAGGGACAGGGACTAGGACTGAAGCTTTCTTT
CASSPGTGTRTEAFF
>TRBJ1-1|-|TRBV6-5|-
TGTGCCAGCAGTTCCCACCCCAGGCCGGACACTGAAGCTTTCTTT
CASSSHPRPDTEAFF
>TRBJ2-1|-|TRBV18|TRBD2
TGTGCCAGCTCCCGTCAAACTAGCGGGGGCGATGAGCAGTTCTTC
CASSRQTSGGDEQFF
>TRBJ2-7|many|TRBV5-1|-
TGCGCCAGCAGCTTGGGAGTCCGGGATCTTGGGGAGCAGTACTTC
CASSLGVRDLGEQYF
>TRBJ1-3|-|TRBV4-3|TRBD1
TGCGCCAGCAGCCCCAGTCCCGGGACAGGGTTGGGGTCTGGAAACACCATATATTTT
CASSPSPGTGLGSGNTIYF
>TRBJ2-4|few|TRBV11-2|TRBD2
TGTGCCAGCAGCTTAGTAGCGGGGGGAAACATTCAGTACTTC
CASSLVAGGNIQYF
>TRBJ2-5|-|TRBV28|TRBD2
TGTGCCAGCAGCCCTTCAAGCGGGAGAGGTGAGACCCAGTACTTC
CASSPSSGRGETQYF
>TRBJ2-3|-|TRBV14|TRBD2
TGTGCCAGCAGCCAGGGACTAGCGGGGAAAGATACGCAGTATTTT
CASSQGLAGKDTQYF
>TRBJ1-1|-|TRBV7-9|TRBD1
TGTGCCAGCAGCCTGGACAGGGAGTGGGTAAACACTGAAGCTTTCTTT
CASSLDREWVNTEAFF
>TRBJ2-1|-|TRBV10-3|-
TGTGCCATCAGTGAGTCGGGATACAGGGGAGGAGTTAATGAGCAGTTCTTC
CAISESGYRGGVNEQFF
>TRBJ2-3|-|TRBV7-8|TRBD2
TGTGCCAGCAGCTTCGGAAGCGGGACCGGGACAGATACGCAGTATTTT
CASSFGSGTGTDTQYF
>TRBJ1-1|-|TRBV5-6|TRBD1
TGTGCCAGCAGCCTATATACCCCGACAGGGCGTACTGAAGCTTTCTTT
CASSLYTPTGRTEAFF
>TRBJ2-7|-|TRBV27|-
TGTGCCAGCAGTTTAATTGGCAGATCCTACGAGCAGTACTTC
CASSLIGRSYEQYF
>TRBJ1-2|-|TRBV7-9|-
TGTGCCAGCAGCTTAAGAGGGCCTGTTCTGCGAGGCTACACCTTC
CASSLRGPVLRGYTF
>TRBJ1-2|once|TRBV18|TRBD1
TGTGCCAGCTCACCCGGGACAGGGGATTATGGCTACACCTTC
CASSPGTGDYGYTF
>TRBJ2-1|-|TRBV5-4|-
TGTGCCGCGACTGCTGATGTGCGGCGAAGTTACAATGAGCAGTTCTTC
CAATADVRRSYNEQFF
>TRBJ2-5|-|TRBV6-5|TRBD1
TGTGCCAGCAGTTACAGGGGGCAGGAGACCCAGTACTTC
CASSYRGQETQYF
>TRBJ2-3|-|TRBV9|-
TGTGCCAGCAGCGTCCTAGCAGTTGGCACAGATACGCAGTATTTT
CASSVLAVGTDTQYF
>TRBJ2-5|-|TRBV5-1|TRBD1
TGCGCCAGCAGCTTGGAGGCGGGACAGGGAAAGACCCAGTACTTC
CASSLEAGQGKTQYF
>TRBJ2-6|-|TRBV7-9|TRBD1
TGTGCCAGCAGCCTAGACAGGGCTGGGGCCAACGTCCTGACTTTC
CASSLDRAGANVLTF
>TRBJ2-2|large|TRBV9|TRBD1
TGTGCCAGCAGCCTAGGGCCCCAGGGGGTTAGCGGGGAGCTGTTTTTT
CASSLGPQGVSGELFF
>TRBJ1-1|-|TRBV5-1|TRBD1
TGCGCCAGCAGCTTGGTGGCAGGGGGGAACACTGAAGCTTTCTTT
CASSLVAGGNTEAFF
>TRBJ2-4|few|TRBV28|TRBD2
TGTGCCAGTGATAGCGGGACTAGGGGCATTCAGTACTTC
CASDSGTRGIQYF
>TRBJ2-5|-|TRBV7-9|TRBD2
TGTGCCAGCACCACAGTTGGACTAGCGGGAGGTATAGAGACCCAGTACTTC
CASTTVGLAGGIETQYF